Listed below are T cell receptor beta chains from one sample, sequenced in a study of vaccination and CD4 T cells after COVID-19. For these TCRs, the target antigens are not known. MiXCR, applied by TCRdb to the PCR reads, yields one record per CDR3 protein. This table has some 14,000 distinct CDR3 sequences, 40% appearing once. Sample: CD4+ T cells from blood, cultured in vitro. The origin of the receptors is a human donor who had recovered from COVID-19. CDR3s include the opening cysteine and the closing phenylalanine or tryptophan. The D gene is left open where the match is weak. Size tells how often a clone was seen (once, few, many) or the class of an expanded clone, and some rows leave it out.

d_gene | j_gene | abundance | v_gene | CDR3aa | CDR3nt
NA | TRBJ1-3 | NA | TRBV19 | CASSSNLGTPGNTIYF | TGTGCCAGTAGTAGCAACCTCGGGACTCCTGGAAACACCATATATTTT
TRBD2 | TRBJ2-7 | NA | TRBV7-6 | CASSLAAGVTYEQYF | TGTGCCAGCAGCTTAGCAGCGGGAGTGACCTACGAGCAGTACTTC
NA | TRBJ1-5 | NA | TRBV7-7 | CASSLGPNQPQHF | TGTGCCAGCAGCTTAGGGCCAAATCAGCCCCAGCATTTT
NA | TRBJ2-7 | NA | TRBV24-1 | CATGRGHEQYF | TGTGCCACGGGCAGGGGACACGAGCAGTACTTC
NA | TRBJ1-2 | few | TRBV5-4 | CASSTFGGYGYTF | TGTGCCAGCAGCACATTCGGCGGCTATGGCTACACCTTC
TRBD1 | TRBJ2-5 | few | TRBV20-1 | CSARDPRGQETQYF | TGCAGTGCTAGAGATCCCAGGGGGCAGGAGACCCAGTACTTC
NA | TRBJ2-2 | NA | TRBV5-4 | CASQSRQARTGELFF | TGTGCCAGCCAAAGCCGCCAGGCCCGCACCGGGGAGCTGTTTTTT
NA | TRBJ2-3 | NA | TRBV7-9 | CASSLVGTAGDTQYF | TGTGCCAGCAGCTTAGTTGGGACAGCGGGAGATACGCAGTATTTT
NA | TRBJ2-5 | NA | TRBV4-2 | CASSPRVGDAETQYF | TGTGCCAGCAGCCCAAGGGTGGGAGATGCGGAGACCCAGTACTTC
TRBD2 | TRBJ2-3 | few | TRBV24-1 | CATSDKRTSGSPDTQYF | TGTGCCACCAGTGACAAGAGGACTAGCGGGAGTCCCGATACGCAGTATTTT
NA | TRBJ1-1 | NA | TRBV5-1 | CASSLVYKNTEAFF | TGCGCCAGCAGCTTGGTTTACAAGAACACTGAAGCTTTCTTT
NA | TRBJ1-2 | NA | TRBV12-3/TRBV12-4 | CASSFGLGGDGYTF | TGTGCCAGCAGTTTCGGTCTCGGAGGAGATGGCTACACCTTC
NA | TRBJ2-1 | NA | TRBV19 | CASSIELVNEQFF | TGTGCCAGTAGTATAGAACTAGTTAATGAGCAGTTCTTC
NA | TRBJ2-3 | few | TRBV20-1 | CSHLTPKDTQYF | TGCAGCCACCTAACTCCCAAGGATACGCAGTATTTT
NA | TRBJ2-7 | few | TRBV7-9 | CASSLGTPVPYEQYF | TGTGCCAGCAGCTTAGGGACACCCGTTCCTTACGAGCAGTACTTC
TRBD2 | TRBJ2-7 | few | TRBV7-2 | CASSGGGLGLSNEQYF | TGTGCCAGCAGCGGTGGGGGACTAGGTTTAAGCAACGAGCAGTACTTC
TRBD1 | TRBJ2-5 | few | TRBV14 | CASSQTLDGTGFETQYF | TGTGCCAGCAGCCAAACCCTTGACGGGACAGGGTTTGAGACCCAGTACTTC
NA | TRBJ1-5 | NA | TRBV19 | CASSFVGSSNQPQHF | TGTGCCAGTAGTTTTGTAGGCTCCAGCAATCAGCCCCAGCATTTT
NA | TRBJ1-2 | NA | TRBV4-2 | CASSQASATYGYTF | TGTGCCAGCAGCCAAGCCAGCGCAACATATGGCTACACCTTC
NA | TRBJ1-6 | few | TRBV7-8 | CASSYHTGASLHF | TGTGCCAGCAGCTACCACACGGGGGCTTCCCTCCACTTT
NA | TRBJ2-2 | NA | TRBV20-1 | CSAREQTANTGELFF | TGCAGTGCTAGGGAACAGACAGCCAACACCGGGGAGCTGTTTTTT
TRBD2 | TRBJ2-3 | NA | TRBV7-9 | CASSLLAGVSTDTQYF | TGTGCCAGCAGCTTACTAGCGGGAGTGTCAACAGATACGCAGTATTTT
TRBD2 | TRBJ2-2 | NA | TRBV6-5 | CASSYSSTSVELFF | TGTGCCAGCAGTTACTCTAGTACTAGCGTCGAGCTGTTTTTT
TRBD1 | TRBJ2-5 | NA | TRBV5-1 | CASSSIGTGETQYF | TGCGCCAGCAGCTCTATCGGGACAGGGGAGACCCAGTACTTC
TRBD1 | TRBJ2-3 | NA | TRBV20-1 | CSASMAQGATDTQYF | TGCAGTGCTAGTATGGCGCAGGGGGCAACAGATACGCAGTATTTT
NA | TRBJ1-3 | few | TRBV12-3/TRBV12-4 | CASSLVVRPTIYF | TGTGCCAGCAGTTTAGTGGTACGGCCCACCATATATTTT
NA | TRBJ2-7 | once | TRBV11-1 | CASSLNKRDGYEQYF | TGTGCCAGCAGCTTAAACAAGAGGGACGGCTACGAGCAGTACTTC
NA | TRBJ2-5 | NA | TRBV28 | CASSPQGGQETQYF | TGTGCCAGCAGCCCACAGGGAGGTCAAGAGACCCAGTACTTC
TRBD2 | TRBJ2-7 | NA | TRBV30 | CAWRDRGWAGEGEQYF | TGTGCCTGGAGAGATCGTGGATGGGCGGGAGAGGGAGAGCAGTACTTC
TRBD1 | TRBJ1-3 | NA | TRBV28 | CASSLTGTGNTIYF | TGTGCCAGCAGTTTGACAGGGACTGGAAACACCATATATTTT
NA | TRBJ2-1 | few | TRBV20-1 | CSAIRLGTYNEQFF | TGCAGTGCCATAAGACTAGGTACTTACAATGAGCAGTTCTTC
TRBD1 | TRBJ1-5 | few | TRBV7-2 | CASSQRTGGFSNQPQHF | TGTGCCAGCAGCCAAAGGACAGGGGGCTTTAGCAATCAGCCCCAGCATTTT
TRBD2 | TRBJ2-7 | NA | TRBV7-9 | CASSLAGLAGGQYF | TGTGCCAGCAGCTTAGCAGGACTAGCGGGAGGGCAGTACTTC
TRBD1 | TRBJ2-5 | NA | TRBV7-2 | CASSSYTGTGYETQYF | TGTGCCAGCAGCTCGTACACCGGGACAGGGTACGAGACCCAGTACTTC
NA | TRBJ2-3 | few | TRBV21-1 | CASSKGTGLADTQYF | TGTGCCAGCAGCAAAGGGACAGGGCTCGCAGATACGCAGTATTTT
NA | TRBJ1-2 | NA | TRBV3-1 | CASSQPGGHGGYTF | TGTGCCAGCAGCCAGCCCGGGGGGCATGGAGGCTACACCTTC
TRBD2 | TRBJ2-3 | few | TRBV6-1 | CASRPYPLASGRTDTQYF | TGTGCCAGCAGACCCTATCCCCTGGCTAGCGGGAGGACAGATACGCAGTATTTT
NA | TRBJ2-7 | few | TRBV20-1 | CSAKDGAYEQYF | TGCAGTGCTAAAGACGGGGCCTACGAGCAGTACTTC
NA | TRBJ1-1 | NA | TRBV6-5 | CASSSGYRGSRNTEAFF | TGTGCCAGCAGTTCCGGGTACCGCGGATCTAGGAACACTGAAGCTTTCTTT
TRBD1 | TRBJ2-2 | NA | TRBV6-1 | CASSGQGRTGELFF | TGTGCCAGCTCTGGACAGGGGCGAACCGGGGAGCTGTTTTTT
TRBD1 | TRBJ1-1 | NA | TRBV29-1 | CSVGTGLKTEAFF | TGCAGCGTCGGGACAGGTTTGAAAACTGAAGCTTTCTTT
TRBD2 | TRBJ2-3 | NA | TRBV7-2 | CASSLAAGGRTDTQYF | TGTGCCAGCAGCTTAGCCGCGGGAGGAAGGACAGATACGCAGTATTTT
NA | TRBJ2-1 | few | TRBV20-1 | CSARLLGSYNEQFF | TGCAGTGCGAGGCTACTGGGCTCCTACAATGAGCAGTTCTTC
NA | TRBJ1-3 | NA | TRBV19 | CASSIWNSGNTIYF | TGTGCCAGTAGTATATGGAACTCTGGAAACACCATATATTTT
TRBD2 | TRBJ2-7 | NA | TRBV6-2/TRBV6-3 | CANPFPPSAGGAYEQYF | TGTGCCAACCCGTTCCCCCCTTCAGCGGGGGGGGCCTACGAGCAGTACTTC
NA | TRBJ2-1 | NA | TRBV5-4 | CASSLEGHRFF | TGTGCCAGCAGCTTGGAAGGACACCGGTTCTTC
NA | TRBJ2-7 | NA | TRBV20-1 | CSARDEGTFSYEQYF | TGCAGTGCTAGAGACGAAGGGACCTTCTCCTACGAGCAGTACTTC
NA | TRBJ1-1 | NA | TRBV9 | CASSVGEENTEAFF | TGTGCCAGCAGCGTAGGGGAAGAGAACACTGAAGCTTTCTTT
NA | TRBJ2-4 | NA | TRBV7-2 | CASSLVQGGAKNIQYF | TGTGCCAGCAGCTTAGTCCAGGGAGGTGCCAAAAACATTCAGTACTTC
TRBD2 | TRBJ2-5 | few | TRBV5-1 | CASSLGPGGGETQYF | TGCGCCAGCAGCTTGGGACCGGGGGGAGGAGAGACCCAGTACTTC
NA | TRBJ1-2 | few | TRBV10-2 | CASSELGQGPPYGYTF | TGCGCCAGCAGTGAGTTAGGCCAGGGGCCACCCTATGGCTACACCTTC
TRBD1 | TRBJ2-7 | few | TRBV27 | CASKAAGGSYEQYF | TGTGCCAGCAAAGCGGCAGGGGGCAGCTACGAGCAGTACTTC
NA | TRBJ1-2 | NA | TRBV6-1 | CASSEDTYGYTF | TGTGCCAGCAGTGAAGACACCTATGGCTACACCTTC
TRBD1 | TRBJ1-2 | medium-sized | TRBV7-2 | CASSPDRVIYGYTF | TGTGCCAGCAGCCCGGACAGGGTAATCTATGGCTACACCTTC
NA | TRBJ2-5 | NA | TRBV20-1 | CSASTGGPVKTQYF | TGCAGTGCTAGTACAGGAGGGCCAGTAAAGACCCAGTACTTC
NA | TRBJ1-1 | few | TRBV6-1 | CASTVGLSEAFF | TGTGCCAGCACCGTTGGTTTGTCTGAAGCTTTCTTT
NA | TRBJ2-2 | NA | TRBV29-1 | CSVLTSFGLTGELFF | TGCAGCGTCCTGACATCTTTCGGTTTAACCGGGGAGCTGTTTTTT
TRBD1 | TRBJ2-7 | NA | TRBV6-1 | CASSRDRGGEQYF | TGTGCCAGCAGCAGGGACAGGGGTGGGGAGCAGTACTTC
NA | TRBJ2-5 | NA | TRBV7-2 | CASSPRGRLAEQETQYF | TGTGCCAGCAGTCCGAGGGGGCGCCTAGCGGAACAAGAGACCCAGTACTTC
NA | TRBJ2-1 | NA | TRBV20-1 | CSARVASASSYNEQFF | TGCAGTGCTAGAGTGGCAAGCGCGAGCTCCTACAATGAGCAGTTCTTC